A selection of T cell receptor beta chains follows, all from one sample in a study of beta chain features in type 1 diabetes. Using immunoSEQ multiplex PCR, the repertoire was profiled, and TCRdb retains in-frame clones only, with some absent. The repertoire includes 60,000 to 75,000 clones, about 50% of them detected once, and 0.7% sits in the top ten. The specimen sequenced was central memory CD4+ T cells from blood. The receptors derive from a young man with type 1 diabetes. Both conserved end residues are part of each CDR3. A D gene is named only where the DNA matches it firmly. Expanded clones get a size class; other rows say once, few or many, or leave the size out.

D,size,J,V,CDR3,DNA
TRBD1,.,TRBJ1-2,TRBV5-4,CASSVQGARYGYTF,TGTGCCAGCAGCGTGCAGGGGGCTCGCTATGGCTACACCTTC
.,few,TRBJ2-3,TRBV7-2,CASSWARTDTQYF,TGTGCCAGCAGCTGGGCACGGACAGATACGCAGTATTTT
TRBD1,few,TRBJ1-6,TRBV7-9,CASSTLTGTKNSPLHF,TGTGCCAGCAGCACCTTGACAGGGACGAAGAATTCACCCCTCCACTTT
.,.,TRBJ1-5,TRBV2,CASSDRGNSNQPQHF,TGTGCCAGCAGTGATCGCGGGAATAGCAATCAGCCCCAGCATTTT
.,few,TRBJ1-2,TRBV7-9,CASSLGGLNRANYGYTF,TGTGCCAGCAGCTTGGGAGGTCTGAACAGAGCTAACTATGGCTACACCTTC
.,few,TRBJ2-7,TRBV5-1,CASSSTTDSYEQYF,TGCGCCAGCAGCTCTACGACAGACTCCTACGAGCAGTACTTC
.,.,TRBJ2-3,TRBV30,CAWSVLRYSDTQYF,TGTGCCTGGAGTGTACTTAGATATTCAGATACGCAGTATTTT
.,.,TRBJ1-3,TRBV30,CAWGQLGSSGNTIYF,TGTGCCTGGGGTCAATTAGGGAGCTCTGGAAACACCATATATTTT
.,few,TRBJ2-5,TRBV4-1,CASSTGLRGETQYF,TGCGCCAGCAGTACGGGACTCCGGGGTGAGACCCAGTACTTC
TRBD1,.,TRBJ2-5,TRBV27,CASSPGTGGETQYF,TGTGCCAGCAGTCCCGGGACAGGGGGTGAGACCCAGTACTTC
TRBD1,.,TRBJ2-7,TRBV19,CASNPGTAFYEQYF,TGTGCCAGTAACCCCGGGACAGCGTTCTACGAGCAGTACTTC
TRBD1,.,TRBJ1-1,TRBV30,CAWSVQGRTEAFF,TGTGCCTGGAGTGTACAGGGGAGAACTGAAGCTTTCTTT
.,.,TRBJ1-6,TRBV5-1,CASSLGQGSSPLHF,TGCGCCAGCAGCTTGGGGCAGGGAAGTTCACCCCTCCACTTT
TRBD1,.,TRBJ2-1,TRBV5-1,CASSLDRGFSSYNEQFF,TGCGCCAGCAGCCTTGACAGGGGTTTTAGCTCCTACAATGAGCAGTTCTTC
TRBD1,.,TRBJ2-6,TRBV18,CASSPQGAAGANVLTF,TGTGCCAGCTCACCACAGGGGGCGGCTGGGGCCAACGTCCTGACTTTC
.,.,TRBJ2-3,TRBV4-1,CASSQVLVRSGDTQYF,TGCGCCAGCAGCCAAGTACTAGTACGGTCGGGAGATACGCAGTATTTT
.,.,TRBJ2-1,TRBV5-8,CASSLAYGRGRGEQFF,TGTGCCAGCAGCTTGGCCTACGGCAGGGGCCGAGGGGAGCAGTTCTTC
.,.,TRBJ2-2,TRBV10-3,CAISAKGSNTGELFF,TGTGCCATCAGTGCAAAGGGGTCGAACACCGGGGAGCTGTTTTTT
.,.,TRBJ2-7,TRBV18,CASSRKTEPEQYF,TGTGCCAGCTCACGTAAGACAGAACCAGAGCAGTACTTC
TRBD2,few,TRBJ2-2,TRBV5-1,CASSLSGTPDRAGELFF,TGCGCCAGCAGCTTGAGCGGGACCCCCGATCGGGCCGGGGAGCTGTTTTTT
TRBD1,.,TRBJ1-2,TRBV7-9,CASSSGTGLYGYTF,TGTGCCAGCAGCTCCGGGACAGGGCTCTATGGCTACACCTTC
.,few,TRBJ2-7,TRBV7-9,CASSPLGGVGEQYF,TGTGCCAGCAGCCCCCTTGGGGGCGTGGGGGAGCAGTACTTC
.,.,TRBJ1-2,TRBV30,CAWSGGGYGYTF,TGTGCCTGGAGTGGGGGCGGCTATGGCTACACCTTC
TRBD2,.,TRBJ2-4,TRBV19,CASSTHFPGGIAKNIQYF,TGTGCCAGTAGTACCCATTTCCCGGGAGGGATAGCCAAAAACATTCAGTACTTC
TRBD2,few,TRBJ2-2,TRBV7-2,CASSSGLAGVTGELFF,TGTGCCAGCAGCTCTGGACTAGCGGGAGTAACCGGGGAGCTGTTTTTT
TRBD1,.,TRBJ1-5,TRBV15,CATSRTGRNQPQHF,TGTGCCACCAGCAGGACAGGGAGGAATCAGCCCCAGCATTTT
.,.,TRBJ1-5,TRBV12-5,CASGPGYRNQPQHF,TGTGCTAGTGGTCCAGGGTATCGCAATCAGCCCCAGCATTTT
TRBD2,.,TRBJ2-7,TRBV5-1,CASSLATSGQPYEQYF,TGCGCCAGCAGCTTGGCAACTAGCGGTCAACCCTACGAGCAGTACTTC
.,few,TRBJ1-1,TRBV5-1,CASSPDGDLANTEAFF,TGCGCCAGCAGCCCGGACGGGGATCTAGCAAACACTGAAGCTTTCTTT
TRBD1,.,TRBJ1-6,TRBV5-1,CASSSQGAISPLHF,TGCGCCAGCAGCTCCCAGGGGGCGATCTCACCCCTCCACTTT
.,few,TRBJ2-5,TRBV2,CATYNPTRGGGPGETQYF,TGTGCCACCTACAACCCAACCCGCGGAGGCGGTCCCGGAGAGACCCAGTACTTC
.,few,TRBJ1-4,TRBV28,CASRSGGAANEKLFF,TGTGCCAGCAGAAGCGGGGGGGCGGCGAATGAAAAACTGTTTTTT
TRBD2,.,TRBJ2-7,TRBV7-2,CASSLGAGGEQYF,TGTGCCAGCAGCTTAGGTGCGGGGGGTGAGCAGTACTTC
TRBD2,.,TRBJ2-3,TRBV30,CAWSGGTSGGASDTQYF,TGTGCCTGGAGCGGAGGGACTAGCGGGGGGGCATCAGATACGCAGTATTTT
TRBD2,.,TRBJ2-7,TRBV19,CASSTGTSVNYEQYF,TGTGCCAGTAGTACCGGGACTAGCGTTAACTACGAGCAGTACTTC
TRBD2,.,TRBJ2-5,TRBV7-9,CASRHDTGGPRETQYF,TGTGCCAGCAGACACGATACGGGAGGGCCGAGGGAGACCCAGTACTTC
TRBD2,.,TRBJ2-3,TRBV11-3,CASSPVAGGTADTQYF,TGTGCCAGCAGCCCGGTAGCGGGAGGGACTGCAGATACGCAGTATTTT
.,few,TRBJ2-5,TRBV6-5,CASSWNRAAGETQYF,TGTGCCAGCAGTTGGAACCGGGCCGCGGGAGAGACCCAGTACTTC
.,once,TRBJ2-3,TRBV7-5,CARGTSGGATDTQYF,TGTGCCAGAGGGACTAGCGGGGGGGCCACAGATACGCAGTATTTT
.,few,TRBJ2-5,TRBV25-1,CASSEYLGDKETQYF,TGTGCCAGCAGTGAATATCTAGGGGACAAAGAGACCCAGTACTTC
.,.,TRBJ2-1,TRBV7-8,CASSFRGGTRSYNEQFF,TGTGCCAGCAGCTTCCGCGGCGGGACCCGCTCCTACAATGAGCAGTTCTTC
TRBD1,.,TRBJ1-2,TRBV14,CASSPDRSYGYTF,TGTGCCAGCAGCCCGGACAGGAGCTATGGCTACACCTTC
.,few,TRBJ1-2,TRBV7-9,CASSLSEGYGYTF,TGTGCCAGCAGCCTAAGCGAAGGCTATGGCTACACCTTC